These 30 T cell receptor beta chains share one sample of origin, sequenced in a study of T cells in tuberculosis. The table came from immunoSEQ multiplex PCR; TCRdb's copy has only in-frame clones and leaves some out. This repertoire shows 20,000 to 25,000 clones, over 85% found once; its top ten account for under 20%. Sequencing was performed on PBMCs. The receptors were sampled from a donor between 10 and 35 years old with latent tuberculosis or without tuberculosis infection. Some clones in this sample may be carry-over from other donors' samples.

CDR3 loop: CAWTPTGAYEQYF. CDR3 nucleotides: TGTGCCTGGACCCCGACAGGGGCCTACGAGCAGTACTTC. This rearrangement joins TRBV30 to TRBJ2-7; 8 positions match TRBD1. The CDR3 contains 13 residues. V lost 4 bases to trimming and J lost 2 bases; unmatched junction nucleotides: 4. Germline assignment: CDR1 GTSNPN and CDR2 SVGIG (reference sequence).

V is TRBV30 and J is TRBJ1-3; possible D gene TRBD1, 6 bases. Germline CDR1 is GTSNPN and CDR2 is SVGIG (reference sequence). This CDR3 spans 16 amino acids. V gave up 3 bases and J gave up 0 bases, with 15 bases separating them. The DNA of the CDR3 is TGTGCCTGGAGGGGTTACAGGGTATACTCTGGAAACACCATATATTTT. Translating it yields CAWRGYRVYSGNTIYF.

The chain couples TRBV18 to TRBJ2-2; 7 bases are a match to TRBD1. Germline CDR1 KGHSH, CDR2 LQKENI. The CDR3 length is 16 residues. With V trimmed by 3 bases and J by 6 bases, 10 bases remained unmatched. The CDR3 loop reads CASSPTGTETAGELFF. The DNA for the CDR3 is TGTGCCAGCTCACCCACCGGGACAGAAACCGCCGGGGAGCTGTTTTTT.

The chain couples TRBV4-3 to TRBJ2-7, with D uncertain. This CDR3 contains 11 residues. V lost 8 bases to trimming and J lost 6 bases, with 11 bases between them. Germline CDR1 LGHNA, CDR2 YSLEER. As DNA, the CDR3 is TGCGCCAGCCTCCCAATAGTCGAGCAGTACTTC. Its protein product is CASLPIVEQYF.

The rearrangement links TRBV27 to TRBJ1-2; 7 bases fit TRBD1. There are 12 residues in the CDR3. From germline, CDR1 is MNHEY and CDR2 SMNVEV (reference sequence). V was pared by 4 bases and J by 6 bases, with 2 bases of the junction left unmatched. CDR3 nucleotides: TGTGCCAGCAGTTCCGGGACAGATGGCTACACCTTC. Protein product: CASSSGTDGYTF.

This clone was detected only once. The chain has TRBV6-6 and TRBJ2-7; possibly TRBD2 for D (6 bases). This CDR3 has 12 residues. V was clipped by 2 bases and J by 8 bases, with 10 bases between them. Germline CDR1 reads MNHNY; CDR2 reads SVGAGI (reference sequence). CDR3 region: CASSYGGQQQYF. For the CDR3, the DNA is TGTGCCAGCAGTTACGGAGGGCAGCAGCAGTACTTC.

V gene TRBV6-5 combines with J gene TRBJ1-1, with TRBD1 matching 7 bases. The J segment lost 2 bases and the V segment lost 0 bases, leaving 3 bases of the junction unmatched. The CDR3 sequence is 15 residues long. Germline-derived CDR1 and CDR2 are MNHEY and SVGAGI. The CDR3 loop reads CASSYSRQGNTEAFF. The CDR3 nucleotides are TGTGCCAGCAGTTACTCTAGACAGGGTAACACTGAAGCTTTCTTT.

The V and J genes are TRBV28 and TRBJ1-4, with TRBD1 matching over 8 bases. The CDR3 totals 16 residues. Germline-derived CDR1 and CDR2 are MDHEN and SYDVKM. The V segment lost 6 bases and the J segment 2 bases; nucleotides outside the gene matches: 8. In DNA, the CDR3 is TGTGCCAGCAGCTCCCACAGGGGGGTTACTAATGAAAAACTGTTTTTT. This sequence encodes CASSSHRGVTNEKLFF.

The rearrangement links TRBV19 to TRBJ1-2, with no clear D. CDR1 and CDR2 from the germline V gene are LNHDA and SQIVND (reference sequence). The V end lost 3 bases, the J end lost 3 bases, and 8 bases lay between the germline ends. The CDR3 spans 13 residues. CDR3 sequence: CASSISQDYGYTF. The CDR3 DNA follows: TGTGCCAGTAGTATTTCCCAGGACTATGGCTACACCTTC.

The gene calls are TRBV4-1 and TRBJ2-4; 7 nucleotides agree with TRBD2. Germline CDR1 is MGHRA and CDR2 is YSYEKL. Trimming at V came to 5 bases and at J to 0 bases, leaving 10 bases not matched to a gene. This CDR3 region has 17 residues. The CDR3 loop reads CASSEGRAIIAKNIQYF. CDR3 DNA: TGCGCCAGCAGCGAGGGGAGGGCAATTATAGCCAAAAACATTCAGTACTTC.

This clone was seen more than once but under ten times. V and J are TRBV6-6 and TRBJ2-7, with 7 bases that match TRBD1. Per germline, CDR1 MNHNY and CDR2 SVGAGI (reference sequence). CDR3 length equals 14 residues. The ends lost 7 bases at V and 2 bases at J; junction bases unmatched: 8. The CDR3 here is CASTDQDRTYEQYF. CDR3 DNA: TGTGCCAGCACCGACCAGGACAGGACCTACGAGCAGTACTTC.

The chain combines TRBV30 with TRBJ1-2, with a possible D match to TRBD1 (6 bases). V lost 3 bases and J lost 3, with 17 bases in between. Germline CDR1 and CDR2: GTSNPN and SVGIG (reference sequence). CDR3 length: 15 residues. The CDR3: CAWREQGYIDYGYTF. The CDR3 DNA sequence: TGTGCCTGGAGAGAACAGGGTTATATTGACTATGGCTACACCTTC.

The J gene is TRBJ1-6, the V gene TRBV7-2; 7 bases match TRBD1. This CDR3 contains 16 residues. V trimming: 0 bases; J trimming: 7 bases; junction bases outside the gene matches: 6. CDR1 SGHTA and CDR2 FQGNSA come from the germline V gene. CDR3 sequence (DNA): TGTGCCAGCAGCTTAGCCGGCGCAGGGGGGAATTCACCCCTCCACTTT. This codes for CASSLAGAGGNSPLHF.

This chain uses TRBV2 with TRBJ2-2; tentative D call: TRBD2 (5 bases). CDR3 length: 13 amino acids. Trimming pared 5 bases from V and 5 bases from J, leaving 9 bases between. Germline V lookup: CDR1 SNHLY, CDR2 FYNNEI. CDR3 loop: CASSLLGTGELFF. The CDR3 nucleotides read TGTGCCAGCAGTTTACTAGGGACCGGGGAGCTGTTTTTT. Full variable domain (remainder filled in from reference TRBV2 and TRBJ2-2): EPEVTQTPSHQVTQMGQEVILRCVPISNHLYFYWYRQILGQKVEFLVSFYNNEISEKSEIFDDQFSVERPDGSNFTLKIRSTKLEDSAMYFCASSLLGTGELFFGEGSRLTVL.

Only one count was recorded for this clone. The CDR3 loop is CASSPGTTTEETQYF. CDR3 nucleotide sequence: TGTGCCAGCAGCCCCGGGACTACGACTGAAGAGACCCAGTACTTC. The chain couples TRBV5-8 to TRBJ2-5; 7 bases map to TRBD2. CDR1 is SGHTS, CDR2 YDEGEE, per germline. Trimming removed 4 bases from V and 3 bases from J; junction bases left unmatched: 9. The CDR3 consists of 15 residues.

The CDR3 DNA reads as TGTGCCAGCAGCTCGCGGACAGGGAGCACAGATACGCAGTATTTT. Protein: CASSSRTGSTDTQYF. V gene TRBV11-3 combines with J gene TRBJ2-3, with 8 bases aligning to TRBD1. The trim removed 4 bases at V and 0 bases at J, leaving 3 bases unmatched. Germline V gene lookup returns CDR1 SGHNT and CDR2 YENEEA. This CDR3 has 15 amino acids. Based on the CDR3 plus reference TRBV11-3 and TRBJ2-3, the full variable domain is EAGVVQSPRYKIIEKKQPVAFWCNPISGHNTLYWYLQNLGQGPELLIRYENEEAVDDSQLPKDRFSAERLKGVDSTLKIQPAELGDSAVYLCASSSRTGSTDTQYFGPGTRLTVL.

V usage is TRBV7-2 and J usage is TRBJ2-3, with 10 bases lining up with TRBD2. The germline CDR1 and CDR2 sequences are SGHTA and FQGNSA. With 1 base clipped from V and 8 bases from J, the junction kept 12 bases outside the gene matches. This CDR3 region has 17 residues. CDR3 loop: CASSLVSASGGRGTQYF. Written as DNA, the CDR3 is TGTGCCAGCAGCTTAGTGTCGGCTAGCGGGGGTCGGGGTACGCAGTATTTT.

The chain combines TRBV7-2 with TRBJ2-7, with 9 bases lining up with TRBD1. This CDR3 comprises 16 residues. Losses at the gene ends were 4 bases for V and 3 bases for J; bases not matched to a gene: 10. Germline-derived CDR1 and CDR2 are SGHTA and FQGNSA. The CDR3, as DNA: TGTGCCAGCAGCTCCTCCTCCGGGACAGGGCACTACGAGCAGTACTTC. It codes for CASSSSSGTGHYEQYF. Combining the CDR3 with reference TRBV7-2 and TRBJ2-7 gives the whole variable domain GAGVSQSPSNKVTEKGKDVELRCDPISGHTALYWYRQSLGQGLEFLIYFQGNSAPDKSGLPSDRFSAERTGGSVSTLTIQRTQQEDSAVYLCASSSSSGTGHYEQYFGPGTRLTVT.

J is TRBJ1-2 and V is TRBV30; 7 positions agree with TRBD1. The V gene end was trimmed by 0 bases and the J gene end by 6 bases; junction bases not matched to a gene: 13. The length of the CDR3 is 16 residues. Per the germline V gene, CDR1 is GTSNPN and CDR2 is SVGIG (reference sequence). The CDR3 region is CAWSVVGGAGRDGYTF. The CDR3 nucleotides are TGTGCCTGGAGTGTTGTAGGGGGCGCCGGTAGGGATGGCTACACCTTC. The whole variable domain, remainder taken from reference TRBV30 and TRBJ1-2, is SQTIHQWPATLVQPVGSPLSLECTVEGTSNPNLYWYRQAAGRGLQLLFYSVGIGQISSEVPQNLSASRPQDRQFILSSKKLLLSDSGFYLCAWSVVGGAGRDGYTFGSGTRLTVV.

The chain employs TRBV11-1 and TRBJ2-5; D gene ambiguous. The CDR3 is 12 amino acids. V was trimmed by 5 bases and J by 5 bases, leaving 9 bases between them. Germline CDR1 reads SGHAT; CDR2 reads FQDESV (reference sequence). In DNA form, the CDR3 reads TGTGCCAGCAGCACACCATGGGAGACCCAGTACTTC. Translation: CASSTPWETQYF.

This rearrangement joins TRBV7-9 to TRBJ2-7; 10 nucleotides match TRBD2. Germline V gene data show CDR1 as SEHNR and CDR2 as FQNEAQ (reference sequence). This CDR3 is 16 amino acids long. Trimming cost V 5 bases and J 2 bases; bases outside gene matches: 9. This chain's CDR3 is CASSLHDGLAAYEQYF. CDR3 nucleotide sequence: TGTGCCAGCAGCCTACATGACGGACTAGCGGCCTACGAGCAGTACTTC.

This chain links TRBV15 with TRBJ2-3, with D hard to call. The CDR3 has 15 amino acids. Looked up from germline, CDR1 is LNHNV and CDR2 is YYDKDF (reference sequence). The germline V and J ends were trimmed by 6 bases and 8 bases, with 21 bases remaining between them. Here the CDR3 DNA reads TGTGCCACCAGTTATGTGGGCGCACCCGCTGGTACGCAGTATTTT. This codes for CATSYVGAPAGTQYF.

In DNA form, the CDR3 reads TGTGCCAGCAGCCCGACCCGGACAGGGGTCCCCTATGGCTACACCTTC. Its translation is CASSPTRTGVPYGYTF. The J gene is TRBJ1-2, the V gene TRBV5-4, with 9 positions matching TRBD1. The CDR3 is made up of 16 amino acids. Trimming took 4 bases from V and 4 from J; bases not matched to a gene: 11. From germline, CDR1 is SGHNT and CDR2 YYREEE (reference sequence).

The CDR3 here is CASSQWDKNTEAFF. CDR3 in DNA: TGTGCCAGCAGCCAATGGGACAAGAACACTGAAGCTTTCTTT. The gene calls are TRBV9 and TRBJ1-1, with D possibly being TRBD1 (6 bases). Germline CDR1 SGDLS, CDR2 YYNGEE. The CDR3 length is 14 residues. Trimming stripped 4 bases from V and 1 base from J, with 11 bases between.

The chain combines TRBV18 with TRBJ2-1, with D tentatively TRBD2 (5 bases). This CDR3 contains 15 residues. Germline V gene lookup returns CDR1 KGHSH and CDR2 LQKENI. The V end was cut by 3 bases, the J end by 5 bases, with 14 bases between. The CDR3 region is CASSPRDFRHNEQFF. The CDR3 DNA reads TGTGCCAGCTCACCGAGGGATTTTAGGCACAATGAGCAGTTCTTC.

The CDR3 protein is CASSFVAGGPTGELFF. The CDR3 DNA is TGCGCCAGCAGCTTTGTAGCGGGGGGGCCCACCGGGGAGCTGTTTTTT. The chain recombines TRBV5-1 with TRBJ2-2, with 11 bases identical to TRBD2. The V and J ends lost 2 bases and 4 bases, in that order; junction bases with no gene match: 4. CDR3 length: 16 residues. Germline values: CDR1 SGHRS, CDR2 YFSETQ.

This chain connects TRBV10-1 to TRBJ2-5; tentative D call: TRBD2 (6 bases). Trimming left V 0 bases short and J 4 bases short, with 12 bases between. Germline V lookup: CDR1 WNHNN, CDR2 SYGVQD (reference sequence). This CDR3 region has 15 residues. The CDR3 sequence is CASSESRRRGETQYF. In nucleotides, the CDR3 is TGCGCCAGCAGTGAGTCGCGCAGGCGGGGAGAGACCCAGTACTTC.

This chain uses TRBV5-1 with TRBJ2-2; TRBD1 is a possible D gene (7 bases). The V end lost 4 bases, the J end lost 6 bases, and 22 bases lay between the germline ends. Germline V gene sequence: CDR1 SGHRS, CDR2 YFSETQ. The CDR3 length is 17 residues. The CDR3 protein is CASSHPKTGRFSGELFF. The CDR3 bases are TGCGCCAGCAGCCACCCAAAGACAGGGAGGTTTTCCGGGGAGCTGTTTTTT.

J is TRBJ1-1 and V is TRBV5-1; D possibly corresponds to TRBD1 (5 bases). From germline, CDR1 is SGHRS and CDR2 YFSETQ. Deletions cut 5 bases from V and 0 bases from J, with 11 bases between. The CDR3 runs 14 residues. CDR3 amino acids: CASREGPLNTEAFF. The CDR3 coding sequence is TGCGCCAGCAGGGAGGGGCCTCTGAACACTGAAGCTTTCTTT. Drawing the rest from reference TRBV5-1 and TRBJ1-1, the complete variable domain is KAGVTQTPRYLIKTRGQQVTLSCSPISGHRSVSWYQQTPGQGLQFLFEYFSETQRNKGNFPGRFSGRQFSNSRSEMNVSTLELGDSALYLCASREGPLNTEAFFGQGTRLTVV.

The chain combines TRBV11-1 with TRBJ2-1; perhaps TRBD2 as D (6 bases). Germline CDR1 SGHAT, CDR2 FQDESV (reference sequence). CDR3 length equals 12 residues. Deletions cut 6 bases from V and 11 bases from J, with 14 bases between. The DNA for the CDR3 is TGTGCCAGCAGTCCCACCCTAGCGAAGCAGTTCTTC. It yields the protein CASSPTLAKQFF.